The source of this T cell receptor (beta chain) is a study of T cell responses to AZD1222 COVID-19 vaccine. Study-wide findings and caveats: Baseline testing showed seropositivity in only six AZD1222 recipients.

Details on this clone: Its antigen is undetermined.

The CDR3 sequence is 14 residues long. Germline values: CDR1 GTSNPN, CDR2 SVGIG (reference sequence). V was clipped by 0 bases and J by 4 bases, with 10 bases between them. Sequencing was performed with immunoSEQ multiplex PCR; in TCRdb, only in-frame clones are kept and a portion is missing. The sample lists about 88,000 clones, around nine tenths occurring once. J is TRBJ1-5 and V is TRBV30; no clear D. This sequence originates from an adult who received the AZD1222 COVID-19 vaccine. This sample comprised peripheral blood, obtained 28 days after the second AZD1222 dose. The CDR3 region is CAWSVSTLNQPQHF. Here the CDR3 DNA reads TGTGCCTGGAGTGTGTCGACACTAAATCAGCCCCAGCATTTT.